The sequence of this T cell receptor (beta chain) was determined in a study of OX40 agonist ivuxolimab in advanced cancers. Context from the whole study: The costimulatory receptor OX40 (CD134) was targeted by ivuxolimab, a fully human IgG2 agonistic monoclonal antibody. Intravenous ivuxolimab was administered to patients every 2 weeks at six dose levels: 0.01, 0.1, 0.3, 1.5, 3 and 10 mg/kg. Of the approximately 50 dose-escalation patients, hepatocellular carcinoma was present in around 19, melanoma in approximately 15, renal cell carcinoma in 9 and head and neck cancer in 9. The dose-escalation cohort was about 86% male with a mean age of about 58 years, ranging from about 20 to 85. Prior anti-PD-1, anti-PD-L1 or anti-CTLA-4 therapy was permitted, and approximately 40% of dose-escalation patients had received checkpoint inhibitors. Partial responses occurred in three dose-escalation patients, of whom one had hepatocellular carcinoma and two had cutaneous melanoma. The purpose of peripheral TCRbeta sequencing was to test whether ivuxolimab changed TCR sequence diversity and led to clonal T-cell expansion. The monotherapy dose-escalation portion (N of about 47 patients) of the phase I ivuxolimab trial is reported in the paper.

Genomic DNA was isolated from the sorted cells so that the TCRbeta CDR3 region could be sequenced. The immunoSEQ Assay was used to sequence the TCRbeta CDR3 regions. The source is immuneACCESS, and TCRdb retained only in-frame sequences with V and J called. Part of the clones is not carried over; for the studies checked, unresolved V genes explain less than half of this, and the remainder is unexplained. Counted in this sample were fewer than 65,000 clones; 91% of them appeared once. Around 4% of the sample is in the top ten clones. As concerns this clone: It has no known antigen specificity. Base qualities are missing; no much larger clone stands one base away.

Patients with autoimmune disease history or receiving systemic immunosuppression were excluded from the trial. Peripheral blood for TCR sequencing was collected from all dose cohorts at baseline, on cycle 4 day 1, and on cycle 7 day 1. Samples came from an open-label, multicenter, first-in-human phase I dose-escalation trial of ivuxolimab. The trial enrolled adults with locally advanced or metastatic head and neck squamous cell, hepatocellular, melanoma or renal cell carcinoma. Before TCR sequencing, CD4+ and CD8+ T cells were separately sorted from peripheral blood. Overall study results and their limits: On average, CD8+ T cells showed more expanded clones than CD4+ T cells after ivuxolimab. At doses from 0.1 to 3.0 mg/kg, clonal expansion was seen in both CD4+ and CD8+ blood T cells between baseline and week 6. In the 0.1-3.0 mg/kg groups, partial responders had among the lowest normalized peripheral clonal expansion, particularly in CD8+ T cells. The antigen specificity of the peripheral T cells that underwent clonal expansion was not determined. Low levels of normalized T-cell clonal expansion were also seen in some patients who did not respond.

V drops 3 bases and J drops 7 bases, leaving 10 bases in between. The CDR3, cysteine through phenylalanine, is 12 amino acids long. The kept DNA is CDR3 alone, 36 bases in frame from the first base. According to the germline V gene, CDR1 reads SQVTM and CDR2 reads ANQGSEA. The chain links TRBV29-1 with TRBJ2-1; TRBD2 is a weak D gene call, 7 bases matching. This receptor was identified in an adult with an advanced solid tumor such as melanoma, head and neck, liver or kidney cancer. Sample: CD4+ or CD8+ T cells sorted from blood, taken in a trial of the OX40 agonist ivuxolimab. The nucleotides read TGCAGCGTTGACAAGGGGGGGAATGAGCAGTTCTTC. Translated, this gives CSVDKGGNEQFF.